The rows below give T cell receptor beta chains drawn from one sample of a study of blood T cell dynamics during melanoma immunotherapy. Using immunoSEQ multiplex PCR, the repertoire was profiled, and TCRdb retains in-frame clones only, with some absent. The table shows about 6,200 clones, with around 80% occurring only once. Sequenced material: blood, taken from a patient treated with checkpoint blockade. The receptor source for this set is a human donor with melanoma. Both conserved end residues are part of each CDR3. The order of the fields is V gene, clone size, CDR3 protein. Size is stated for part of the rows, as once, few or many counts, or as a class when the clone is expanded.

V: TRBV2; size: NA; CDR3: CASSRGRETNYGYTF
V: TRBV7-9; size: NA; CDR3: CASSLAGNTIYF
V: TRBV19; size: NA; CDR3: CASSTGSWVYGYTF
V: TRBV7-8; size: NA; CDR3: CASSGYRFSGANVLTF
V: TRBV10-1; size: NA; CDR3: CASSAAALGTEAFF
V: TRBV5-5; size: NA; CDR3: CASSIGQFTEAFF
V: TRBV7-2; size: NA; CDR3: CASRGVPLYEQYF
V: TRBV6-5; size: NA; CDR3: CASSYSKVGAKNIQYF
V: TRBV2; size: NA; CDR3: CASSDRGSGANVLTF
V: TRBV2; size: NA; CDR3: CASRGLADFSSYNEQFF
V: TRBV6-1; size: NA; CDR3: CASSPPRALEETQYF
V: TRBV2; size: few; CDR3: CASSELGGGHSPLHF
V: TRBV19; size: NA; CDR3: CASSPGTGLGNYGYTF
V: TRBV6-1; size: NA; CDR3: CATRREGETQYF
V: TRBV7-8; size: once; CDR3: CASSSIRAGLFGTEAFF
V: TRBV7-9; size: NA; CDR3: CASSEGETMNTEAFF
V: TRBV11-2; size: NA; CDR3: CASSLSIGGEQPQHF
V: TRBV21-1; size: NA; CDR3: CASSKEGTSGDNRYNEQFF
V: TRBV18; size: once; CDR3: CASSPKGEQNSPLHF
V: TRBV10-3; size: once; CDR3: CAMGDRGGTEAFF
V: TRBV11-2; size: once; CDR3: CASRRSGTISYNEQFF
V: TRBV7-3; size: NA; CDR3: CASSSPGWTEAFF
V: TRBV19; size: NA; CDR3: CASSLGGARTGELFF
V: TRBV27; size: NA; CDR3: CASRRGTSGMNEQFF
V: TRBV5-1; size: NA; CDR3: CASSLGAGVSYNEQFF
V: TRBV18; size: NA; CDR3: CASSPPGIGDPEAFF
V: TRBV7-8; size: NA; CDR3: CASSLAGAATDTQYF
V: TRBV5-6; size: NA; CDR3: CASSLAAGTVNKGELFF
V: TRBV25-1; size: NA; CDR3: CASSELDRDEKLFF
V: TRBV7-9; size: NA; CDR3: CASSLTGGEVWGYTF
V: TRBV6-5; size: NA; CDR3: CASSYSIENTEAFF
V: TRBV5-3; size: NA; CDR3: CASSFRGADTGELFF
V: TRBV5-1; size: NA; CDR3: CASSLSYWFSGANVLTF
V: TRBV6-1; size: once; CDR3: CASSWTSGGSGEQFF
V: TRBV6-6; size: NA; CDR3: CASSYTRGLGNTIYF
V: TRBV7-4; size: NA; CDR3: CASSSGTGTVYSYNEQFF
V: TRBV11-2; size: NA; CDR3: CASSLVGGTTNEKLFF
V: TRBV7-3; size: NA; CDR3: CASSLGAERGETQYF
V: TRBV14; size: few; CDR3: CASSQRVKKETQYF
V: TRBV6-6; size: NA; CDR3: CASSTHGQGGNTIYF
V: TRBV7-2; size: NA; CDR3: CASSFIGRGYEQYF
V: TRBV29-1; size: NA; CDR3: CSVSTSAEQYF
V: TRBV7-9; size: NA; CDR3: CASSIDRADYGYTF
V: TRBV11-2; size: NA; CDR3: CASSHRLAGEQYF
V: TRBV4-1; size: NA; CDR3: CASSQDRTNTGELFF
V: TRBV6-5; size: NA; CDR3: CASSQTYYNEQFF
V: TRBV7-6; size: once; CDR3: CASSLAVIVVETYSYEQYF
V: TRBV6-4; size: NA; CDR3: CASSDSIGRGGNYGYTF
V: TRBV5-1; size: NA; CDR3: CASSSSGGARTGELFF
V: TRBV6-4; size: NA; CDR3: CASSEVNGGKPDTQYF
V: TRBV5-1; size: NA; CDR3: CASSWNGGEETQYF
V: TRBV4-2; size: NA; CDR3: CASSFGTEAFF
V: TRBV6-1; size: NA; CDR3: CASSEAPGQGGNTIYF
V: TRBV29-1; size: NA; CDR3: CSVYRTSNGNEQFF
V: TRBV6-5; size: NA; CDR3: CASSAGVGAGEKLFF